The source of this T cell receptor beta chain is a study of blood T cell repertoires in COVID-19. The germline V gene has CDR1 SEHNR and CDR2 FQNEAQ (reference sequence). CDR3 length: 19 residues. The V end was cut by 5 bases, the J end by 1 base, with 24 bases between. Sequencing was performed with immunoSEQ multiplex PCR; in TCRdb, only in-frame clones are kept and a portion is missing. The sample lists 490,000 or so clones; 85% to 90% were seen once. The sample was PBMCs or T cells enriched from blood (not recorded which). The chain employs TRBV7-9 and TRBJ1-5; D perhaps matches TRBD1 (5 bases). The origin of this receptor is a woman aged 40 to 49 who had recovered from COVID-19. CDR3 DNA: TGTGCCAGCAGCCAAGATGGATCTACGGGGGGTGAAAGCAATCAGCCCCAGCATTTT. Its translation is CASSQDGSTGGESNQPQHF.